Listed below are T cell receptor beta chains from one sample, sequenced in a study of T cell clonotyping in hematopoietic cell transplantation. Measured with immunoSEQ multiplex PCR; TCRdb has only the in-frame clones, and not every one. The profile covers 25,000 to 35,000 clones, with 60% to 80% appearing a single time and less than 6.5% taken by the ten largest. The source material was peripheral blood mononuclear cells, sampled before stem cell transplant. The receptor source for this set is a man aged 50 to 60 with myelodysplastic syndrome. Some clones in this sample may be carry-over from other donors' samples. Each CDR3 is given with its conserved first and last residue. A D gene is named only where the DNA matches it firmly. Not all rows give a size; the values are once, few, many and, for expanded clones, a class.

CDR3aa: CASSLRRYEQYF
CDR3nt: TGTGCCAGCAGCTTGCGGAGGTACGAGCAGTACTTC
d_gene: NA
v_gene: TRBV5-8
j_gene: TRBJ2-7
abundance: once
len: 12

CDR3aa: CSVEDSSGLVYEQYF
CDR3nt: TGCAGCGTTGAAGATTCCTCGGGACTAGTCTACGAGCAGTACTTC
d_gene: TRBD2
v_gene: TRBV29-1
j_gene: TRBJ2-7
abundance: NA
len: 15

CDR3aa: CAWDASSGNTIYF
CDR3nt: TGTGCCTGGGACGCCAGCTCTGGAAACACCATATATTTT
d_gene: NA
v_gene: TRBV30
j_gene: TRBJ1-3
abundance: few
len: 13

CDR3aa: CASSQEQGVGGYTF
CDR3nt: TGTGCCAGCAGCCAGGAACAGGGAGTAGGAGGCTACACCTTC
d_gene: NA
v_gene: TRBV4-2
j_gene: TRBJ1-2
abundance: NA
len: 14

CDR3aa: CASSFTSGTYNEQFF
CDR3nt: TGTGCCAGCAGCTTCACTAGCGGGACCTACAATGAGCAGTTCTTC
d_gene: TRBD2
v_gene: TRBV11-2
j_gene: TRBJ2-1
abundance: NA
len: 15

CDR3aa: CASGQLAMGLGEQYF
CDR3nt: TGTGCCAGTGGACAATTGGCGATGGGATTAGGCGAGCAGTACTTC
d_gene: NA
v_gene: TRBV19
j_gene: TRBJ2-7
abundance: NA
len: 15

CDR3aa: CAWKSVIHNEQFF
CDR3nt: TGTGCCTGGAAGTCAGTAATTCACAATGAGCAGTTCTTC
d_gene: NA
v_gene: TRBV30
j_gene: TRBJ2-1
abundance: NA
len: 13

CDR3aa: CAISDSAYGYTF
CDR3nt: TGTGCCATCAGTGATTCGGCCTATGGCTACACCTTC
d_gene: NA
v_gene: TRBV10-3
j_gene: TRBJ1-2
abundance: few
len: 12

CDR3aa: CASSPPAGYSNQPQHF
CDR3nt: TGTGCCAGCAGTCCCCCTGCGGGTTATAGCAATCAGCCCCAGCATTTT
d_gene: NA
v_gene: TRBV28
j_gene: TRBJ1-5
abundance: NA
len: 16

CDR3aa: CASSPGVASYGYTF
CDR3nt: TGTGCCAGCAGCCCGGGAGTCGCGTCCTATGGCTACACCTTC
d_gene: NA
v_gene: TRBV13
j_gene: TRBJ1-2
abundance: NA
len: 14

CDR3aa: CASSLVGQGKDYGYTF
CDR3nt: TGTGCCAGCAGCTTAGTCGGACAGGGGAAGGACTATGGCTACACCTTC
d_gene: TRBD1
v_gene: TRBV11-2
j_gene: TRBJ1-2
abundance: few
len: 16

CDR3aa: CASSSNRMGGRYGYTF
CDR3nt: TGTGCCAGCAGTTCCAATCGGATGGGGGGACGATATGGCTACACCTTC
d_gene: NA
v_gene: TRBV6-5
j_gene: TRBJ1-2
abundance: NA
len: 16

CDR3aa: CASSFVGRNQPQHF
CDR3nt: TGTGCCAGCAGTTTCGTGGGAAGAAATCAGCCCCAGCATTTT
d_gene: NA
v_gene: TRBV27
j_gene: TRBJ1-5
abundance: few
len: 14

CDR3aa: CASSLTLPGASVPEQFF
CDR3nt: TGTGCCAGCAGCTTAACCTTACCGGGAGCCTCGGTACCTGAGCAGTTCTTC
d_gene: NA
v_gene: TRBV7-9
j_gene: TRBJ2-1
abundance: NA
len: 17

CDR3aa: CAWSRDNVGYTF
CDR3nt: TGTGCCTGGAGTAGGGACAATGTCGGCTACACCTTC
d_gene: NA
v_gene: TRBV30
j_gene: TRBJ1-2
abundance: NA
len: 12

CDR3aa: CASSQDFVWGREEQFF
CDR3nt: TGTGCCAGCAGCCAAGATTTTGTCTGGGGGCGGGAAGAGCAGTTCTTC
d_gene: NA
v_gene: TRBV4-2
j_gene: TRBJ2-1
abundance: NA
len: 16

CDR3aa: CASSPRGVGTNEKLFF
CDR3nt: TGTGCCAGCAGCCCTCGGGGAGTCGGAACTAATGAAAAACTGTTTTTT
d_gene: NA
v_gene: TRBV7-9
j_gene: TRBJ1-4
abundance: NA
len: 16

CDR3aa: CASRRSPSLDIQYF
CDR3nt: TGTGCCAGCAGACGCAGTCCTTCGTTGGACATTCAGTACTTC
d_gene: NA
v_gene: TRBV6-5
j_gene: TRBJ2-4
abundance: few
len: 14

CDR3aa: CASSRDRAITEAFF
CDR3nt: TGTGCCAGCTCCAGGGACAGGGCTATCACTGAAGCTTTCTTT
d_gene: TRBD1
v_gene: TRBV27
j_gene: TRBJ1-1
abundance: few
len: 14

CDR3aa: CASSFQGAQDTEAFF
CDR3nt: TGTGCCAGCAGTTTTCAGGGGGCGCAGGACACTGAAGCTTTCTTT
d_gene: TRBD1
v_gene: TRBV2
j_gene: TRBJ1-1
abundance: NA
len: 15

CDR3aa: CASRRSTNEKLFF
CDR3nt: TGTGCCAGCCGCCGATCAACTAATGAAAAACTGTTTTTT
d_gene: NA
v_gene: TRBV25-1
j_gene: TRBJ1-4
abundance: NA
len: 13

CDR3aa: CASRPGGLGYEQYF
CDR3nt: TGTGCCAGCAGGCCGGGGGGCCTGGGGTACGAGCAGTACTTC
d_gene: NA
v_gene: TRBV28
j_gene: TRBJ2-7
abundance: NA
len: 14

CDR3aa: CASSITYQETQYF
CDR3nt: TGCGCCAGCAGCATCACGTACCAAGAGACCCAGTACTTC
d_gene: NA
v_gene: TRBV5-1
j_gene: TRBJ2-5
abundance: NA
len: 13

CDR3aa: CAWSPRRTGREQYF
CDR3nt: TGTGCCTGGAGTCCTCGCCGCACAGGGCGCGAGCAGTACTTC
d_gene: NA
v_gene: TRBV30
j_gene: TRBJ2-7
abundance: NA
len: 14

CDR3aa: CASTGYGNTDTQYF
CDR3nt: TGCGCCAGCACTGGATACGGGAACACAGATACGCAGTATTTT
d_gene: NA
v_gene: TRBV5-1
j_gene: TRBJ2-3
abundance: few
len: 14

CDR3aa: CSLRPTELGYGYTF
CDR3nt: TGCAGCCTCCGTCCGACAGAGCTTGGGTATGGCTACACCTTC
d_gene: NA
v_gene: TRBV29-1
j_gene: TRBJ1-2
abundance: NA
len: 14

CDR3aa: CATSTSGRVYEQYF
CDR3nt: TGCGCCACTTCGACTAGCGGGAGAGTCTACGAGCAGTACTTC
d_gene: TRBD2
v_gene: TRBV10-1
j_gene: TRBJ2-7
abundance: NA
len: 14

CDR3aa: CASSRGDSSYEQYF
CDR3nt: TGTGCCAGCAGCCGGGGGGACAGTTCCTACGAGCAGTACTTC
d_gene: NA
v_gene: TRBV5-4
j_gene: TRBJ2-7
abundance: NA
len: 14

CDR3aa: CASSLRTANYGYTF
CDR3nt: TGTGCCAGCAGCTTGCGCACAGCTAACTATGGCTACACCTTC
d_gene: NA
v_gene: TRBV5-7
j_gene: TRBJ1-2
abundance: NA
len: 14

CDR3aa: CASSLLPRVTGELFF
CDR3nt: TGCGCCAGCAGCCTCCTCCCCAGGGTGACCGGGGAGCTGTTTTTT
d_gene: NA
v_gene: TRBV5-1
j_gene: TRBJ2-2
abundance: NA
len: 15

CDR3aa: CAWSEGASNQPQHF
CDR3nt: TGTGCCTGGAGTGAGGGGGCCAGCAATCAGCCCCAGCATTTT
d_gene: TRBD1
v_gene: TRBV30
j_gene: TRBJ1-5
abundance: NA
len: 14

CDR3aa: CASSSPAQGAHTEAFF
CDR3nt: TGTGCCAGCAGTTCCCCGGCCCAGGGGGCCCACACTGAAGCTTTCTTT
d_gene: TRBD1
v_gene: TRBV6-5
j_gene: TRBJ1-1
abundance: NA
len: 16

CDR3aa: CASRPEGAYNSPLHF
CDR3nt: TGTGCCAGCAGGCCAGAGGGGGCGTATAATTCACCCCTCCACTTT
d_gene: TRBD1
v_gene: TRBV6-1
j_gene: TRBJ1-6
abundance: NA
len: 15

CDR3aa: CASSPGTPVGNQPQHF
CDR3nt: TGTGCCAGCAGCCCTGGGACGCCGGTAGGCAATCAGCCCCAGCATTTT
d_gene: NA
v_gene: TRBV5-8
j_gene: TRBJ1-5
abundance: NA
len: 16

CDR3aa: CASSSDSHEQYF
CDR3nt: TGTGCCAGCAGCTCCGATAGTCACGAGCAGTACTTC
d_gene: NA
v_gene: TRBV7-8
j_gene: TRBJ2-7
abundance: NA
len: 12

CDR3aa: CASSPLGPGQGNYEQYF
CDR3nt: TGTGCCAGTAGTCCCCTAGGGCCGGGACAGGGTAACTACGAGCAGTACTTC
d_gene: TRBD1
v_gene: TRBV19
j_gene: TRBJ2-7
abundance: few
len: 17

CDR3aa: CSVIRTSGRNEQFF
CDR3nt: TGCAGCGTTATCCGGACTAGCGGGAGGAATGAGCAGTTCTTC
d_gene: TRBD2
v_gene: TRBV29-1
j_gene: TRBJ2-1
abundance: NA
len: 14

CDR3aa: CAWRVPLGVDTQYF
CDR3nt: TGTGCCTGGAGGGTCCCGCTGGGAGTAGATACGCAGTATTTT
d_gene: NA
v_gene: TRBV30
j_gene: TRBJ2-3
abundance: once
len: 14

CDR3aa: CASSLGQPYEQYF
CDR3nt: TGTGCCAGCAGTCTGGGACAGCCCTACGAGCAGTACTTC
d_gene: TRBD1
v_gene: TRBV27
j_gene: TRBJ2-7
abundance: few
len: 13

CDR3aa: CAWSTGELNQPQHF
CDR3nt: TGTGCCTGGAGTACAGGGGAGTTAAATCAGCCCCAGCATTTT
d_gene: TRBD1
v_gene: TRBV30
j_gene: TRBJ1-5
abundance: NA
len: 14

CDR3aa: CASSLQGHENTEAFF
CDR3nt: TGTGCCAGCAGCTTACAGGGCCACGAGAACACTGAAGCTTTCTTT
d_gene: NA
v_gene: TRBV7-2
j_gene: TRBJ1-1
abundance: NA
len: 15

CDR3aa: CASSLLFPNTEAFF
CDR3nt: TGTGCCAGCAGCTTGTTATTCCCTAACACTGAAGCTTTCTTT
d_gene: NA
v_gene: TRBV5-8
j_gene: TRBJ1-1
abundance: few
len: 14

CDR3aa: CASKTGSRQPQHF
CDR3nt: TGTGCCAGCAAGACAGGTAGTCGTCAGCCCCAGCATTTT
d_gene: NA
v_gene: TRBV28
j_gene: TRBJ1-5
abundance: NA
len: 13

CDR3aa: CSVEDRPYEQYF
CDR3nt: TGCAGCGTTGAAGATCGTCCCTACGAGCAGTACTTC
d_gene: NA
v_gene: TRBV29-1
j_gene: TRBJ2-7
abundance: NA
len: 12

CDR3aa: CASSDRTSDYNEQFF
CDR3nt: TGTGCCAGCAGTGATAGGACTAGCGACTACAATGAGCAGTTCTTC
d_gene: TRBD2
v_gene: TRBV7-2
j_gene: TRBJ2-1
abundance: few
len: 15

CDR3aa: CASSSGTGGLETQYF
CDR3nt: TGTGCCAGCAGTTCCGGGACAGGGGGCTTGGAGACCCAGTACTTC
d_gene: TRBD1
v_gene: TRBV6-1
j_gene: TRBJ2-5
abundance: NA
len: 15

CDR3aa: CASSRGTSGTDTQYF
CDR3nt: TGTGCCAGCAGCCGCGGGACTAGCGGCACAGATACGCAGTATTTT
d_gene: TRBD2
v_gene: TRBV6-5
j_gene: TRBJ2-3
abundance: NA
len: 15

CDR3aa: CAWSTGTNTGELFF
CDR3nt: TGTGCCTGGAGTACAGGGACGAACACCGGGGAGCTGTTTTTT
d_gene: NA
v_gene: TRBV30
j_gene: TRBJ2-2
abundance: NA
len: 14

CDR3aa: CASSPLNNEKLFF
CDR3nt: TGTGCCAGCAGTCCCCTCAATAATGAAAAACTGTTTTTT
d_gene: NA
v_gene: TRBV27
j_gene: TRBJ1-4
abundance: NA
len: 13